This T cell receptor beta chain is from a study of CD8 T cells in Susac syndrome. Whole-study findings and limits: As acknowledged by the study, its TCR sequencing and HLA analysis included a relatively small number of individuals.

On this clonotype itself: The antigen is undetermined.

CDR1 and CDR2 from the germline V gene are SGHTA and FQGNSA. This CDR3 is built from 14 residues. The V gene end was trimmed by 5 bases and the J gene end by 10 bases; junction bases not matched to a gene: 10. When the RNA was reverse transcribed, random hexamers were used with an input of about 0.45 to 1 ug. TCR beta CDR3 was amplified by immunoSEQ multiplex PCR. This amplification extended across 54 Vbeta and 13 Jbeta segments. One entry per CDR3 protein, called by TCRdb with MiXCR from the immunoSEQ multiplex PCR reads. This table holds about 69,000 distinct CDR3 sequences, 91% found once. The CD8+ and CD4+ T cells were isolated magnetically using a negative isolation approach, whereas the TEMRA cells were enriched by FACS.

This TCR was sampled from a human donor with multiple sclerosis. The material sequenced was CD8+ T cells from PBMCs. The V call is TRBV7-2, the J call TRBJ2-1; TRBD1 agrees at 8 bases. The CDR3 coding sequence is TGTGCCAGCAGCCTGGACAGGGTGGTAAAAGAGCAGTTCTTC. It yields the protein CASSLDRVVKEQFF.